The clone carrying this T cell receptor beta chain has just a few counts. Antigen: not known. UMIs and sample barcodes were carried by the TCR alpha and TCR beta cDNA libraries that 5'RACE produced using constant-segment primers. Each CDR3 protein is one row after TCRdb ran MiXCR on the 5' RACE reads. The sample has 250,000 to 400,000 distinct CDR3 sequences, 14% seen once. The CDR3 has 15 residues. J lost 1 base, V lost 0 bases, and 2 bases had no gene match. Germline CDR1 SGHDT, CDR2 YYEEEE. This entry belongs to a study of T-cell memory formation after mild COVID-19. About the study: The study found TCR clusters largely donor specific.

Study-wide findings and caveats: Memory cells collected pre-infection included some clones that later responded, suggesting cross-reactive memory joined.

This receptor was identified in a man younger than 35 who had mild COVID-19 (a few samples of this study predate the infection). Cell type and time point are not known. V and J are TRBV5-6 and TRBJ2-3; TRBD2 matches 7 bases. The sample taken for sequencing was PBMCs or a T cell subset sorted from them (not recorded which). Written as DNA, the CDR3 is TGTGCCAGCAGCTTGGCTAGCGGACGCACAGATACGCAGTATTTT. Encoded protein: CASSLASGRTDTQYF.